This T cell receptor (beta chain) was sequenced during a study of blood T cell repertoires in COVID-19. TCRdb's table, derived via immunoSEQ multiplex PCR, lists solely in-frame clones and lacks some. The sample has about 350,000 clones, almost 90% seen once. Up to 2 weeks before entering the study, exposed participants had met a COVID-19 case. The ends lost 4 bases at V and 4 bases at J; junction bases unmatched: 10. This CDR3 has 16 residues. Germline V gene data show CDR1 as SGHRS and CDR2 as YFSETQ. The source material was PBMCs or T cells enriched from blood (not recorded which). The V gene is TRBV5-1, the J gene TRBJ2-2, with TRBD2 identical over 7 bases. This sequence originates from a woman aged 25 to 45 who had been exposed to COVID-19. DNA for the CDR3: TGCGCCAGCAGCCCCCTAGCGGAGTTCACCACCGGGGAGCTGTTTTTT. This codes for CASSPLAEFTTGELFF.